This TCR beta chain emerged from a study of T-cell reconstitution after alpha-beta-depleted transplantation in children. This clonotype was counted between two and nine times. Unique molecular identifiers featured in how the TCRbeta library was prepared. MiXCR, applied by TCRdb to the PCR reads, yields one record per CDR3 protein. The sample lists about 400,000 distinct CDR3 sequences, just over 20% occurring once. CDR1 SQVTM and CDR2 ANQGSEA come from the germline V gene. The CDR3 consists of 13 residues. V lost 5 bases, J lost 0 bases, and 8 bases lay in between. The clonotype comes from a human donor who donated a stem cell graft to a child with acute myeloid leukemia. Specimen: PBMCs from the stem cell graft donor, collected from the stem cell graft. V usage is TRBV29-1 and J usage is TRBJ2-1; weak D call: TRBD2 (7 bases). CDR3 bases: TGCAGCGTTAGGGGGGGCTCCTACAATGAGCAGTTCTTC. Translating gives CSVRGGSYNEQFF.